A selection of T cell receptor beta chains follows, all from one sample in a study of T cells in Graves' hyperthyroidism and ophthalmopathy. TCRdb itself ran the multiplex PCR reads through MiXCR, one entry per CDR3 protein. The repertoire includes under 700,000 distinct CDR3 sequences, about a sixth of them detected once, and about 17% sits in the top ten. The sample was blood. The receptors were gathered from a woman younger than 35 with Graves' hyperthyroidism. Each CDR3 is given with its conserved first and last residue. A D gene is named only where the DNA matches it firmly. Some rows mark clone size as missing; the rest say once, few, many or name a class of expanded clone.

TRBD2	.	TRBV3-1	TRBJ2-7	TGTGCCAGCAGCCAAGAAGGACGAGCCGGGGGGGAGCAGTACTTC	CASSQEGRAGGEQYF
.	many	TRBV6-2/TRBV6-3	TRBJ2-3	TGTGCCAGCAGTTACGGGGACTCCACAGATACGCAGTATTTT	CASSYGDSTDTQYF
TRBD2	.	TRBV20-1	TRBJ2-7	TGCAGTGCTAGAGATGGTGGGAAGGCGGGAGAGGGCGAGCAGTACTTC	CSARDGGKAGEGEQYF
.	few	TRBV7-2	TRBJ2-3	TGTGCCAGCAGCTTAGAAGGTACAGTGGATACGCAGTATTTT	CASSLEGTVDTQYF
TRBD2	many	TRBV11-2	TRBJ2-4	TGTACCAGCGGAGCCAGGACTAGCGGGAGCCGAAGGGGGAACATTCAGTACTTC	CTSGARTSGSRRGNIQYF
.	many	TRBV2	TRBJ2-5	TGTGCCAGCAGTTTGACCTCTGGAGGGGAGACCCAGTACTTC	CASSLTSGGETQYF
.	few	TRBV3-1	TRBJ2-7	TGTGCCAGCAGCCAAGATTTTGTTGAGCAGTACTTC	CASSQDFVEQYF
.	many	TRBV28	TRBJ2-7	TGTGCCAGCAGTTTAGAGCTCCTAGCGCCGACCTACGAGCAGTACTTC	CASSLELLAPTYEQYF
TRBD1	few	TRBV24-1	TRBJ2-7	TGTGCCACCAGTGATTGGACAGGGTCCGAGCAGTACTTC	CATSDWTGSEQYF
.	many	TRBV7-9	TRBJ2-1	TGTGCCAGCAGCCACCCCGGACGGAGCTACAATGAGCAGTTCTTC	CASSHPGRSYNEQFF
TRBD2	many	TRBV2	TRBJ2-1	TGTGCCAGCAGTGACGTTAGCGGGAGCTCCTACAATGAGCAGTTCTTC	CASSDVSGSSYNEQFF
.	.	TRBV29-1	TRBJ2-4	TGCAGCGTTGAAGCCAAAGCGGGAAACATTCAGTACTTC	CSVEAKAGNIQYF
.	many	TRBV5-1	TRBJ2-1	TGCGCCAGCAGCTCGCACGGACTCAACAATGAGCAGTTCTTC	CASSSHGLNNEQFF
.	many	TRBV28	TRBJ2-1	TGTGCCAGCAGAGAACCGGGACACTCCTACAATGAGCAGTTCTTC	CASREPGHSYNEQFF
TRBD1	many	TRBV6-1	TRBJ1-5	TGTGCCAGCCGGGCGGTGACAGGGGGCTTGCAGCCCCAGCATTTT	CASRAVTGGLQPQHF
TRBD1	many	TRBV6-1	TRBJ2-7	TGTGCCAGCAGTTCCGAAGGGACAGGACACTACGAGCAGTACTTC	CASSSEGTGHYEQYF
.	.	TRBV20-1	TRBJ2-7	TGCAGTGCTAGAGATCTGGACAGGACTAAGCCCTACGAGCAGTACTTC	CSARDLDRTKPYEQYF
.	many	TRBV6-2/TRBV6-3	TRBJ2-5	TGTGCCAGCAGTGCCCTCGCGGACGAAGAGACCCAGTACTTC	CASSALADEETQYF
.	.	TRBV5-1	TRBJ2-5	TGCGCCAGCAGCTTGGGGATTGGGGAGACCCAGTACTTC	CASSLGIGETQYF
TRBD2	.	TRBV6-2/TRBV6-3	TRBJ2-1	TGTGCCAGCAGGGGGCTCAGGATAGCGGGGAGCTACCCCTCCTACAATGAGCAGTTCTTC	CASRGLRIAGSYPSYNEQFF
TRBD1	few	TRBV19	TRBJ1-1	TGTGCCAGTGGGGAACAGGGGATGAACACTGAAGCTTTCTTT	CASGEQGMNTEAFF
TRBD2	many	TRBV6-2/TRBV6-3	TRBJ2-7	TGTGCCAGCAGTTACATAGCTAGCGGCGAGCAGTACTTC	CASSYIASGEQYF
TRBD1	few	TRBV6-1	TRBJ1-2	TGTGCCAGCAGTGAGTTGGGAGGGGGCGCAGGTGGCTACACCTTC	CASSELGGGAGGYTF
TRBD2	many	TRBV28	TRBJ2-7	TGTGCCAGCAGTTCTAGCGGAACCGCCTACGAGCAGTACTTC	CASSSSGTAYEQYF
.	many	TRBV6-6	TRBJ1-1	TGTGCCAGCAGTTACTCCGGACAGAAGAACACTGAAGCTTTCTTT	CASSYSGQKNTEAFF
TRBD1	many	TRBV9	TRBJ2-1	TGTGCCAGCAGCGTGTCGGGACAGGCCGTGATAGGGCAGTTCTTC	CASSVSGQAVIGQFF
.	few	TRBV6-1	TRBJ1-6	TGTGCCAGCGGAGCAGGGAAAGTGACACCCCTCCACTTT	CASGAGKVTPLHF
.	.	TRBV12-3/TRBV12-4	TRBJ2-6	TGTGCCAGCAGTTTAAGCGTTCCGCTGAGCTCTGGGGCCGACGTCCTGACTTTC	CASSLSVPLSSGADVLTF
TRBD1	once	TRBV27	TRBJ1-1	TGTGCCACCGGCGGGACAGCGAACACTGAAGCTTTCTTT	CATGGTANTEAFF
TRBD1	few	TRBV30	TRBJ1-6	TGTGCCTGGACGGAAGGACCAGGGGGCAATTCACCCCTCCACTTT	CAWTEGPGGNSPLHF
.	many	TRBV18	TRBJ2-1	TGTGCCAGCTCAGCGGGACAGTTTGATGAGCAGTTCTTC	CASSAGQFDEQFF
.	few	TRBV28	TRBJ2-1	TGTGCCAGCTCACAGGCCGTGAGCTCCTACAATGAGCAGTTCTTC	CASSQAVSSYNEQFF
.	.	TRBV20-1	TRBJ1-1	TGCAGTGCTAGAGACGTCGCTAACACTGAAGCTTTCTTT	CSARDVANTEAFF
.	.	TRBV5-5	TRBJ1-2	TGTGCCAGCAGCTTGGGGTCGAGCGTCGGCTACACCTTC	CASSLGSSVGYTF
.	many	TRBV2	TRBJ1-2	TGTGCCAGCAGTGAGTCTACTCACTATGGCTACACCTTC	CASSESTHYGYTF
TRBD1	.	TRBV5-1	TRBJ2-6	TGCGCCAGCAGGCGAACAGGGGGCGCTGGGGCCAACGTCCTGACTTTC	CASRRTGGAGANVLTF
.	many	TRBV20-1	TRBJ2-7	TGCAGTGCCAAACCAGGGTATCTCTACGAGCAGTACTTC	CSAKPGYLYEQYF
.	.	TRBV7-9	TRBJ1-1	TGTGCCAGCAGCAACTCAGGGACAACCGACACTGAAGCTTTCTTT	CASSNSGTTDTEAFF
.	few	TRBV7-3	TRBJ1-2	TGTGCCAGCAGCCGCGACAGGTGGTCGGACTATGGCTACACCTTC	CASSRDRWSDYGYTF
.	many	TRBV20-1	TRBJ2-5	TGCAGTGCTAGAGGGGCAGCACAAGAGACCCAGTACTTC	CSARGAAQETQYF
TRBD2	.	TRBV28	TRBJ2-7	TGTGCCAGCAGTCAACCGCGCGGGAGGCCCCCGTACGAGCAGTACTTC	CASSQPRGRPPYEQYF
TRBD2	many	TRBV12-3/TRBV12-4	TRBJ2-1	TGTGCCAGCAGCCTGGGGCTGACTAGCGGGGGCCAAACCTACAATGAGCAGTTCTTC	CASSLGLTSGGQTYNEQFF
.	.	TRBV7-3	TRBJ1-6	TGTGCCAGCAGTTTATTGAGGGAAAATTCACCCCTCCACTTT	CASSLLRENSPLHF
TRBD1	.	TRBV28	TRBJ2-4	TGTGCCAGCGGTTCGGGGACAGTTCTAGCCAAAAACATTCAGTACTTC	CASGSGTVLAKNIQYF
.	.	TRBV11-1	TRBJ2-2	TGTGCCAGCAGCTTAGAATATCGGGAGCTGTTTTTT	CASSLEYRELFF
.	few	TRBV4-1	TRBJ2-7	TGCGCCAGCAGCCAAGATACCCGGGGGCTCTACGAGCAGTACTTC	CASSQDTRGLYEQYF
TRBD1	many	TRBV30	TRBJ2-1	TGTGCCTGGAGTGCCGGACAGGGCGGTAATGAGCAGTTCTTC	CAWSAGQGGNEQFF
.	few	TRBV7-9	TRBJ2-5	TGTGCCAGCAGCAAGACAGGGAGGCAGGACCAGTACTTC	CASSKTGRQDQYF
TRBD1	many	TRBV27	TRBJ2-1	TGTGCCAGCAGTGCCCAGACAGGGATCAATGAGCAGTTCTTC	CASSAQTGINEQFF
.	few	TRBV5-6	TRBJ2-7	TGTGCCAGCAGCTTTACACAGTACGAGCAGTACTTC	CASSFTQYEQYF
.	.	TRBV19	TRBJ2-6	TGTGCCAGTAGCTGGGCGAGGGGTTCTGGGGCCAACGTCCTGACTTTC	CASSWARGSGANVLTF
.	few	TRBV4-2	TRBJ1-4	TGTGCCAGCAGCCTTGGACAGAACAATGAAAAACTGTTTTTT	CASSLGQNNEKLFF
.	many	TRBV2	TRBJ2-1	TGTGCCAGCAGTGATACGGGTCGATGGAATGAGCAGTTCTTC	CASSDTGRWNEQFF